The TCR beta chain described here comes from a study of blood T cells in healthy people across ages. Overall study findings and caveats: Bulk PBMC profiling left naive and antigen-experienced comparisons inconclusive.

Sample-barcoded 5' priming and a J-beta primer mix drove a second PCR of about 6 to 12 cycles. In TCRdb, the 5' RACE reads were re-called with MiXCR into one record per CDR3 protein. The sample has 650,000 to 800,000 distinct CDR3 sequences, about 51% seen once. Collection of 9 to 10 milliliters of peripheral blood was performed for each donor. Per germline, CDR1 MDHEN and CDR2 SYDVKM. This CDR3 comprises 14 residues. V was pared by 2 bases and J by 7 bases, with 5 bases of the junction left unmatched. This clonotype has a handful of counts. Its antigen is undetermined. The chain couples TRBV28 to TRBJ1-1; TRBD1 matches 9 bases. The sequence was obtained from an elderly woman in good health. The material sequenced was blood. The CDR3, as DNA: TGTGCCAGCAGTTTAGGGACAGGGACCTGTGAAGCTTTCTTT. This codes for CASSLGTGTCEAFF.